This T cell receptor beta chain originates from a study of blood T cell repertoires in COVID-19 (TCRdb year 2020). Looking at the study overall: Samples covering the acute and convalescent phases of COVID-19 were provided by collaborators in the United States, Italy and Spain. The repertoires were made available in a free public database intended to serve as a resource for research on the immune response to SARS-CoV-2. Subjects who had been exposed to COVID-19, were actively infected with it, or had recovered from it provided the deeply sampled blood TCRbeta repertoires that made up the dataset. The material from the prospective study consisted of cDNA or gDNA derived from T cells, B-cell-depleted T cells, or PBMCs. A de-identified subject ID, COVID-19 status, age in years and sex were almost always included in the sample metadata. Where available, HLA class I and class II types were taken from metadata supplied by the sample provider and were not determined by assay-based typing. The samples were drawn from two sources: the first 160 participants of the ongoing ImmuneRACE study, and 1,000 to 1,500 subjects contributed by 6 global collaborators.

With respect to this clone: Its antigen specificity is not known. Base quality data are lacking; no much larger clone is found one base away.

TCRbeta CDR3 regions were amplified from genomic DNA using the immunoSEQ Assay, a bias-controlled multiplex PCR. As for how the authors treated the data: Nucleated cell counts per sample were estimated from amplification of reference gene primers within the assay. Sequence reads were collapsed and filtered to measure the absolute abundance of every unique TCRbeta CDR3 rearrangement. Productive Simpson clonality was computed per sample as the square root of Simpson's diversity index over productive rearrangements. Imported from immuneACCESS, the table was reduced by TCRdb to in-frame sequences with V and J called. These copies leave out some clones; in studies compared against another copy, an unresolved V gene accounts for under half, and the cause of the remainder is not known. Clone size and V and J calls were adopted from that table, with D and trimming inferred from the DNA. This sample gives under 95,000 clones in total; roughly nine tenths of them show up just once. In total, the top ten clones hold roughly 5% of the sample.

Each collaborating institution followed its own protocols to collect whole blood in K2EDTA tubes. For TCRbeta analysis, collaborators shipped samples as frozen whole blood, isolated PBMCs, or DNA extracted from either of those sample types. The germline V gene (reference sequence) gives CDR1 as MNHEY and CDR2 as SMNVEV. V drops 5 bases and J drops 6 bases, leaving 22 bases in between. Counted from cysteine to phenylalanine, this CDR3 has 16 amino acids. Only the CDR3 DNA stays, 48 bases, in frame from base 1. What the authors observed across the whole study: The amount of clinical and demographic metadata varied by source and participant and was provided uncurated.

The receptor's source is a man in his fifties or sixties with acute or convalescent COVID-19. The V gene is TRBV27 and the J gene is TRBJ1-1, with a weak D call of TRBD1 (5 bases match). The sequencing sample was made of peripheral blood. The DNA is TGTGCCAGCAGTCCCACCTCGACAGTGCATACGTCTGAAGCTTTCTTT. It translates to CASSPTSTVHTSEAFF.